The 15 T cell receptor beta chains below were found in one sample sequenced in a study of vaccination and CD4 T cells after COVID-19. The Oncomine TCR Beta short-read assay was applied to DNA of cultured CD4+ T cells. In TCRdb, the PCR reads were re-called with MiXCR into one record per CDR3 protein. The data show 8,000 or so distinct CDR3 sequences, 55% to 75% seen once. No antigens are known for them. Treatment of the sample: approximately nine-day PBMC culture with coronavirus spike peptide pools or control peptides (ViraFEST assay). Sequencing was performed on CD4+ T cells from blood, cultured in vitro. The receptor set was obtained from a human donor who had recovered from COVID-19.

The CDR3 sequence is CASRPDREKTYGYTF. The DNA of the CDR3 is TGTGCCAGCAGACCCGACAGGGAAAAAACCTATGGCTACACCTTC. V gene TRBV6-1 combines with J gene TRBJ1-2, with 7 bases fitting TRBD1. Germline V lookup: CDR1 MNHNS, CDR2 SASEGT. The CDR3 has 15 residues. V shed 6 bases and J 4 bases; nucleotides not matched to a gene: 11.

This clonotype occurred a few times. The chain couples TRBV6-1 to TRBJ1-1, with TRBD1 matching over 8 bases. From germline, CDR1 is MNHNS and CDR2 SASEGT. The CDR3 has 15 amino acids. V lost 3 bases and J lost 2; bases outside the gene matches: 5. The chain's CDR3 is CASSETGVLNTEAFF. Here the CDR3 DNA reads TGTGCCAGCAGTGAGACAGGGGTATTAAACACTGAAGCTTTCTTT.

This chain connects TRBV7-9 to TRBJ1-2; no firm D call. CDR1 is SEHNR and CDR2 is FQNEAQ in the germline V gene (reference sequence). V lost 2 bases to trimming and J lost 4 bases, with 11 bases between them. This CDR3 contains 14 residues. DNA of the CDR3: TGTGCCAGCAGCTTAATCGCAGGAGCCTATGGCTACACCTTC. Translated, it gives CASSLIAGAYGYTF.

CDR3 region: CASSRGGFANTGELFF. Here the CDR3 DNA reads TGTGCCAGCAGCCGGGGCGGGTTCGCGAACACCGGGGAGCTGTTTTTT. The chain is built from TRBV7-3 and TRBJ2-2; either TRBD1 or TRBD2 may supply D (5 bases each). V lost 5 bases to trimming and J lost 0 bases, with 13 bases between them. The CDR3 sequence is 16 residues long. Germline V gene sequence: CDR1 SGHTA, CDR2 FQGTGA.

CDR3: CASSSPDRNQPQHF. The CDR3 DNA is TGTGCCAGCAGTTCCCCGGACCGAAATCAGCCCCAGCATTTT. J is TRBJ1-5 and V is TRBV6-5, with unresolved D. Per the germline V gene, CDR1 is MNHEY and CDR2 is SVGAGI. V lost 4 bases to trimming and J lost 4 bases, with 11 bases between them. This CDR3 comprises 14 residues.

Only one count was recorded for this clonotype. The chain couples TRBV12-3 or TRBV12-4 to TRBJ2-7, with TRBD2 as a possible D gene (6 bases). Trimming took off 5 bases at V and 4 bases at J, with 24 bases between the two ends. CDR3 size: 17 residues. The CDR3 protein is CASSPQPAGSQKYEQYF. The CDR3 region has the DNA TGTGCCAGCAGTCCTCAACCCGCGGGATCTCAAAAGTACGAGCAGTACTTC.

J is TRBJ2-1 and V is TRBV6-1; D is uncertain. Germline loops: CDR1 MNHNS, CDR2 SASEGT. The CDR3 spans 15 residues. With 4 bases removed from V and 2 bases from J, the gap between germline ends came to 12 bases. The CDR3 reads CASSAAVGTYNEQFF. The CDR3, as DNA: TGTGCCAGCAGTGCTGCGGTGGGCACCTACAATGAGCAGTTCTTC.

This sequence joins TRBV5-5 and TRBJ1-2; 9 nucleotides match TRBD1. There are 14 residues in the CDR3. Trimming cost V 4 bases and J 4 bases; bases outside gene matches: 5. Germline V CDR1 and CDR2: SGHKS, YYEKEE (reference sequence). The CDR3 sequence: CASSPSTGGYGYTF. The CDR3 DNA is TGTGCCAGCAGCCCTTCGACAGGGGGCTATGGCTACACCTTC.

The chain recombines TRBV10-3 with TRBJ2-7, with TRBD1 identical over 7 bases. CDR1 ENHRY and CDR2 SYGVKD come from the germline V gene. This CDR3 has 15 amino acids. V was clipped by 0 bases and J by 2 bases; unmatched bases: 4. The CDR3 DNA sequence: TGTGCCATCAGTGAGTCCCCGACAGGGCCCTACGAGCAGTACTTC. It specifies CAISESPTGPYEQYF.

V is TRBV4-1 and J is TRBJ1-1; a weak D match, TRBD1 (5 bases). The CDR3 is 14 residues long. Germline V gives CDR1 MGHRA, CDR2 YSYEKL. V lost 0 bases, J lost 5 bases, and 10 bases lay in between. CDR3 DNA: TGCGCCAGCAGCCAAGAAGTAGAGGGGACTGAAGCTTTCTTT. Translating gives CASSQEVEGTEAFF.

The chain employs TRBV6-5 and TRBJ2-7, with D possibly being TRBD2 (6 bases). V was shortened by 4 bases and J by 3 bases, with 16 bases between the two germline ends. CDR1 is MNHEY and CDR2 is SVGAGI in the germline V gene. CDR3 length equals 15 residues. The CDR3 DNA sequence: TGTGCCAGCAGTTCCCCCGGGGTGGAGGGCTACGAGCAGTACTTC. Protein sequence: CASSSPGVEGYEQYF.

This sequence joins TRBV27 and TRBJ2-7; 10 bases are a match to TRBD2. The CDR3 runs 15 residues. V dropped 2 bases and J dropped 4; count of bases not matched to a gene: 5. The germline CDR1 and CDR2 sequences are MNHEY and SMNVEV (reference sequence). Here the CDR3 reads CASSLQAGGGYEQYF. The CDR3 DNA reads as TGTGCCAGCAGTTTACAAGCGGGAGGGGGATACGAGCAGTACTTC.

This clonotype was counted between two and nine times. The chain joins TRBV2 to TRBJ2-7; D is possibly TRBD1 (5 bases). Germline V lookup: CDR1 SNHLY, CDR2 FYNNEI. The V end lost 2 bases, the J end lost 2 bases, and 13 bases lay between the germline ends. The CDR3 sequence is 15 residues long. CDR3 sequence reads: CASSEIGRVTYEQYF. The CDR3 DNA reads TGTGCCAGCAGTGAAATCGGCAGGGTAACCTACGAGCAGTACTTC.

In this sample, this clonotype turned up once. The chain has TRBV27 and TRBJ2-4; unclear D gene. Trimming removed 5 bases at V and 6 bases at J, with 14 bases between. This CDR3 is 14 amino acids long. Germline CDR1 is MNHEY and CDR2 is SMNVEV (reference sequence). DNA of the CDR3: TGTGCCAGCAGTCCCTCGATGAACAGAAACATTCAGTACTTC. Its translation: CASSPSMNRNIQYF.

This clonotype was picked up a small number of times. This chain joins TRBV24-1 and TRBJ2-5, with 9 bases lining up with TRBD1. CDR3 size: 15 residues. With V trimmed by 4 bases and J by 5 bases, 7 bases remained unmatched. The V gene's germline CDR1 is KGHDR and CDR2 SFDVKD. The CDR3 nucleotides read TGTGCCACCAGTGACCGGGACAGGGTGGGGGAGACCCAGTACTTC. This encodes CATSDRDRVGETQYF.